This T cell receptor (beta chain) was sequenced for a study of blood T cell repertoires in COVID-19. Germline values: CDR1 SGHRS, CDR2 YFSETQ. The CDR3 runs 15 residues. Germline trimming cut 4 bases from V and 3 bases from J; bases unmatched to any gene: 6. Repertoires were generated with immunoSEQ multiplex PCR, while TCRdb's copy carries only in-frame clones and drops some. The table has roughly 100,000 clones, roughly 86% seen once. Input material: peripheral blood. The clonotype comes from a man aged 50 to 59 with active or convalescent COVID-19. The chain joins TRBV5-1 to TRBJ2-3; 9 bases are shared with TRBD1. The CDR3 sequence: CASSTQGAQTDTQYF. DNA of the CDR3: TGCGCCAGCAGCACACAGGGGGCGCAGACAGATACGCAGTATTTT.